These 19 T cell receptor beta chains were all obtained from the same sample, sequenced in a study of control samples from healthy donors and cancer patients. Assay: immunoSEQ multiplex PCR; the TCRdb copy retains only in-frame clones and omits some. The profile shows about 130,000 clones, approximately 90% of them singletons. The sample was blood. These receptors all stem from a man between 45 and 60 years old in good health.

This chain connects TRBV6-5 to TRBJ1-6; the D gene is possibly TRBD1 (5 bases). The V gene lost 0 bases and the J gene lost 9 bases, with 15 bases spanning the gap. CDR1 and CDR2 from the germline V gene are MNHEY and SVGAGI. The CDR3 spans 16 residues. The chain's CDR3 is CASSYSAIGGSSPLHF. The CDR3 DNA reads as TGTGCCAGCAGTTACTCTGCCATCGGGGGGAGTTCACCCCTCCACTTT.

This chain connects TRBV11-2 to TRBJ2-1; 7 bases fit TRBD1. Looked up from germline, CDR1 is SGHAT and CDR2 is FQNNGV. CDR3 length: 15 amino acids. The J segment lost 2 bases and the V segment lost 2 bases, leaving 3 bases of the junction unmatched. CDR3 sequence (DNA): TGTGCCAGCAGCTTAACGACAGGGCCCTACAATGAGCAGTTCTTC. This translates into CASSLTTGPYNEQFF.

CDR3 protein: CASSLGQGAANVLTF. The CDR3 coding sequence is TGTGCCAGCAGCCTTGGACAGGGGGCGGCCAACGTCCTGACTTTC. The gene calls are TRBV3-1 (or the pseudogene TRBV3-2) and TRBJ2-6; 11 nucleotides match TRBD1. Per germline, CDR1 LGHDT and CDR2 YNNKEL (reference sequence). The CDR3 sequence is 15 residues long. V was clipped by 4 bases and J by 6 bases; unmatched bases: 2.

This chain links TRBV24-1 with TRBJ1-1; maybe TRBD1 (6 bases). This CDR3 is 13 amino acids long. Looked up from germline, CDR1 is KGHDR and CDR2 is SFDVKD. Trimming removed 6 bases from V and 11 bases from J, with 18 bases in between. The DNA for the CDR3 is TGTGCCACCAGTACTGAGACAGGATCTAGGGCTTTCTTT. This codes for CATSTETGSRAFF.

In this sample, this clone turned up a few times. V usage is TRBV24-1 and J usage is TRBJ2-2, with D perhaps being TRBD1 or TRBD2 (6 bases each). The V end was cut by 3 bases, the J end by 7 bases, with 14 bases between. The germline V gene encodes CDR1 KGHDR and CDR2 SFDVKD. The CDR3 runs to 15 residues. The CDR3 sequence is CATSDGLGGHGELFF. The DNA for the CDR3 is TGTGCCACCAGTGATGGATTAGGGGGGCACGGGGAGCTGTTTTTT.

The gene calls are TRBV7-9 and TRBJ2-3, with TRBD1 identical over 7 bases. The germline CDR1 and CDR2 sequences are SEHNR and FQNEAQ (reference sequence). The CDR3 is made up of 15 amino acids. V was clipped by 4 bases and J by 3 bases; unmatched bases: 7. In DNA, the CDR3 is TGTGCCAGCAGCTCCCCCGGGACAGCAACAGATACGCAGTATTTT. This gives the protein CASSSPGTATDTQYF.

The CDR3 bases are TGTGCCAGCAGCGTAGATTGGGGGAGGAGCACAGATACGCAGTATTTT. This gives the protein CASSVDWGRSTDTQYF. This chain joins TRBV9 and TRBJ2-3; a possible D gene is TRBD2 (6 bases). CDR3 length equals 16 residues. V was cut by 0 bases and J by 0 bases, with 11 bases left in between. CDR1 SGDLS and CDR2 YYNGEE come from the germline V gene.

The chain uses TRBV5-6 and TRBJ2-5, with 7 bases matching TRBD1. The V and J ends lost 0 bases and 2 bases, in that order; junction bases with no gene match: 4. CDR1 and CDR2 (germline): SGHDT, YYEEEE. This CDR3 spans 15 amino acids. The CDR3 reads CASSLDRRGQETQYF. CDR3 DNA: TGTGCCAGCAGCTTGGATCGCAGGGGGCAAGAGACCCAGTACTTC.

The V and J genes are TRBV7-2 and TRBJ2-6; D not certain. The CDR3 length is 14 residues. V gave up 6 bases and J gave up 0 bases, with 6 bases separating them. The V gene's germline CDR1 is SGHTA and CDR2 FQGNSA. The CDR3 DNA reads TGTGCCAGCAGACTCACCTCTGGGGCCAACGTCCTGACTTTC. Translation: CASRLTSGANVLTF.

This clone occurred a few times. The V and J genes are TRBV9 and TRBJ2-2, with D tentatively TRBD1 (6 bases). Germline values: CDR1 SGDLS, CDR2 YYNGEE. The CDR3 covers 15 residues. Trimming left V 5 bases short and J 7 bases short, with 18 bases between. The CDR3 sequence is CASSGGQGMIGELFF. The CDR3 DNA follows: TGTGCCAGCAGTGGCGGGCAGGGGATGATCGGGGAGCTGTTTTTT.

The rearrangement links TRBV5-4 to TRBJ2-1; TRBD2 matches at 10 bases. Germline V CDR1 and CDR2: SGHNT, YYREEE (reference sequence). Trimming took 2 bases from V and 4 from J; bases not matched to a gene: 6. CDR3 size: 16 residues. The CDR3: CASSLAGGRLYNEQFF. The CDR3 nucleotides read TGTGCCAGCAGCTTAGCGGGGGGGCGTCTGTACAATGAGCAGTTCTTC.

The chain uses TRBV6-5 and TRBJ1-3; 8 bases agree with TRBD1. CDR1 MNHEY and CDR2 SVGAGI come from the germline V gene. CDR3 length: 15 residues. V shed 8 bases, J shed 3 bases, and the junction held 9 bases outside the gene matches. CDR3 sequence reads: CASGGQTGDGNTIYF. The CDR3 DNA reads TGTGCCAGCGGGGGCCAGACAGGGGATGGAAACACCATATATTTT.

V and J are TRBV2 and TRBJ2-5; tentatively, D is TRBD1 (6 bases). Germline assignment: CDR1 SNHLY and CDR2 FYNNEI. Trimming removed 1 base from V and 2 bases from J, with 17 bases in between. This CDR3 is 17 amino acids long. The CDR3 DNA is TGTGCCAGCAGTGAAGGGGGGACACCTAACTTACAAGAGACCCAGTACTTC. It codes for CASSEGGTPNLQETQYF.

This chain links TRBV4-1 with TRBJ1-5; D is unresolved. The CDR3 loop spans 15 amino acids. Germline V gene lookup returns CDR1 MGHRA and CDR2 YSYEKL. Trimming cost V 1 base and J 3 bases, with 10 bases left between them. For the CDR3, the DNA is TGCGCCAGCAGCCAAGTCCGGGCCCCCAATCAGCCCCAGCATTTT. Translating gives CASSQVRAPNQPQHF.

This clone has a handful of counts. The chain recombines TRBV19 with TRBJ1-2; D is unresolved. Deletions cut 6 bases from V and 3 bases from J, with 8 bases between. Per the germline V gene, CDR1 is LNHDA and CDR2 is SQIVND (reference sequence). There are 12 residues in the CDR3. In nucleotides, the CDR3 is TGTGCCAGTAGCCTGTCAGACTATGGCTACACCTTC. Translating it yields CASSLSDYGYTF.

The gene calls are TRBV9 and TRBJ1-2; D may be TRBD1 (5 bases). CDR3 length equals 15 residues. Germline CDR1 is SGDLS and CDR2 is YYNGEE. V lost 4 bases, J lost 4 bases, and 17 bases lay in between. DNA of the CDR3: TGTGCCAGCAGCCCCCAACCAGGGCTGTCCTATGGCTACACCTTC. This sequence encodes CASSPQPGLSYGYTF.

The chain couples TRBV6-5 to TRBJ2-7, with D possibly being TRBD2 (6 bases). Germline V CDR1 and CDR2: MNHEY, SVGAGI. CDR3 length: 15 residues. Trimming stripped 6 bases from V and 1 base from J, with 16 bases between. The CDR3 loop reads CASRGGKTGSYEQYF. The CDR3, as DNA: TGTGCCAGCAGGGGGGGAAAAACCGGGTCCTACGAGCAGTACTTC.

This sequence joins TRBV20-1 and TRBJ1-6; perhaps TRBD1 as D (5 bases). The CDR3 is 15 amino acids. The germline gives CDR1 DFQATT, CDR2 SNEGSKA (reference sequence). V lost 3 bases and J 7 bases, leaving 16 bases between the germline ends. DNA for the CDR3: TGCAGTGCTAGTAGGGGTGTGTCTAGAAATTCACCCCTCCACTTT. It translates to CSASRGVSRNSPLHF.

This clone was picked up one time. V gene TRBV6-5 combines with J gene TRBJ2-6, with a weak D call TRBD1 (6 bases). Trimming took 6 bases from V and 12 from J, leaving 18 bases between them. Looked up from germline, CDR1 is MNHEY and CDR2 is SVGAGI. This CDR3 spans 14 amino acids. CDR3 nucleotide sequence: TGTGCCAGCAGCGGACAGCTCAACGTTGTCGTCCTGACTTTC. Translation: CASSGQLNVVVLTF.